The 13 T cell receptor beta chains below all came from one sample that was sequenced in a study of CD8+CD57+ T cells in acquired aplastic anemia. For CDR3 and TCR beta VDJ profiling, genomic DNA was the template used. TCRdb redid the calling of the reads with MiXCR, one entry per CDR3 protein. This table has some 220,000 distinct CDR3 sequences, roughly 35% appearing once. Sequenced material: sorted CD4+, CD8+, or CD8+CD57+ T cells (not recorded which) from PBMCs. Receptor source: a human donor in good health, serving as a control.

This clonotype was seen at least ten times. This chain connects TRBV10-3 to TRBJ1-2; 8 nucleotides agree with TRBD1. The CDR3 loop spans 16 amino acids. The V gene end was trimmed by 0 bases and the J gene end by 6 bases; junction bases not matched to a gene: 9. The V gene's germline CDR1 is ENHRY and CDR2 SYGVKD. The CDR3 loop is CAISESTGAGRDGYTF. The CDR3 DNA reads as TGTGCCATCAGTGAGTCGACAGGGGCAGGGAGAGATGGCTACACCTTC.

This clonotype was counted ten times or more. The DNA for the CDR3 is TGCAGTGCTAGTTCGACCGGACTAGCGGGAGACGAGCAGTACTTC. This translates into CSASSTGLAGDEQYF. The chain is built from TRBV20-1 and TRBJ2-7; the match to TRBD2 covers 13 bases. The trim removed 3 bases at V and 5 bases at J, leaving 7 bases unmatched. CDR1 and CDR2 (germline): DFQATT, SNEGSKA (reference sequence). CDR3 length: 15 residues.

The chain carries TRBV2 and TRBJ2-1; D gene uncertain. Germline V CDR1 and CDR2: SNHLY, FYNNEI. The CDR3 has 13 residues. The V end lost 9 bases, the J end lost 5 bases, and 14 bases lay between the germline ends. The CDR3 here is CASSNAADNEQFF. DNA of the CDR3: TGTGCCAGTTCGAACGCGGCCGACAATGAGCAGTTCTTC.

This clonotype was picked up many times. In nucleotides, the CDR3 is TGTGCCAGTAGAGTGACTTATAATCAGCCCCAGCATTTT. The encoded protein is CASRVTYNQPQHF. The genes are TRBV19 and TRBJ1-5; unclear D gene. Trimming removed 6 bases at V and 4 bases at J, with 10 bases between. Germline assignment: CDR1 LNHDA and CDR2 SQIVND (reference sequence). The length of the CDR3 is 13 residues.

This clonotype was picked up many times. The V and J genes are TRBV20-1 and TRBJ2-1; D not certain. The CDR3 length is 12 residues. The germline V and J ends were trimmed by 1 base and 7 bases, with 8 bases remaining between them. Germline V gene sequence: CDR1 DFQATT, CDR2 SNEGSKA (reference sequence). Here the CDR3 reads CSARAGRNEQFF. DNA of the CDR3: TGCAGTGCTAGAGCCGGCCGGAATGAGCAGTTCTTC.

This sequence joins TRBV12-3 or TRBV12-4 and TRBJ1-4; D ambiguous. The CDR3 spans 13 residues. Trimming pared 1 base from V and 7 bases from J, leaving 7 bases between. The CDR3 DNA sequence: TGTGCCAGCAGTTTAGGGGGATTTGAAAAACTGTTTTTT. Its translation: CASSLGGFEKLFF.

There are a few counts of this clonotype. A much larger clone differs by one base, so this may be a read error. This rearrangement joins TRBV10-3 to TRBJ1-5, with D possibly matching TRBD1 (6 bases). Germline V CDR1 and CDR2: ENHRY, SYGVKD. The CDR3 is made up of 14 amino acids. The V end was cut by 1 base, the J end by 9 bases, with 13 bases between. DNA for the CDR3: TGTGCCATCAGTGAGTTGGCAGGGGAGCGGCCCCAGCATTTT. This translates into CAISELAGERPQHF.

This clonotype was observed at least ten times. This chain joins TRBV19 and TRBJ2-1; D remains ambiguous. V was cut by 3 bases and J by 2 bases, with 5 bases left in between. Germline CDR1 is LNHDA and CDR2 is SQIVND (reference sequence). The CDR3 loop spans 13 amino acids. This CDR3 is CASSISPYNEQFF. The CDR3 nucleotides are TGTGCCAGTAGTATTTCCCCCTACAATGAGCAGTTCTTC.

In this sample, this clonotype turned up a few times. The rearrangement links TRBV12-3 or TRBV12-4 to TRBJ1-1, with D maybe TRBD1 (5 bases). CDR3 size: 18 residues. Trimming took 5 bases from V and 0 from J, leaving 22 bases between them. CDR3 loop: CASSLTMGPGVMNTEAFF. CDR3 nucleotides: TGTGCCAGCAGTCTAACCATGGGACCAGGTGTTATGAACACTGAAGCTTTCTTT.

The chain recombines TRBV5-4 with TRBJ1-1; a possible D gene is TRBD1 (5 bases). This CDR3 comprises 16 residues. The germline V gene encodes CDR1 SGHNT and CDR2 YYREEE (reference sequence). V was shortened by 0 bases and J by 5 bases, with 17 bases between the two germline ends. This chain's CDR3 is CASSLESGTTITEAFF. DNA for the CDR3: TGTGCCAGCAGCTTGGAGTCCGGGACGACTATTACTGAAGCTTTCTTT.

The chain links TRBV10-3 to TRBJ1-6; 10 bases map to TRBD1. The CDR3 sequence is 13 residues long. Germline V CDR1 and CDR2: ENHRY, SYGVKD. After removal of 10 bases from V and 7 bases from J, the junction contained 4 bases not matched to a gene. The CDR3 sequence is CATRTGGNSPLHF. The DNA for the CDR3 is TGTGCCACGAGGACAGGGGGAAATTCACCCCTCCACTTT.

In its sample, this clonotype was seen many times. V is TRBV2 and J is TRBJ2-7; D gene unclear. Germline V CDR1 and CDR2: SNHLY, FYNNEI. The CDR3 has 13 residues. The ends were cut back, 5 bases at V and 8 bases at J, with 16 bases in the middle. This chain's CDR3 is CASSSQRGFKQYF. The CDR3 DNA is TGTGCCAGCAGTTCCCAGAGAGGCTTCAAGCAGTACTTC.

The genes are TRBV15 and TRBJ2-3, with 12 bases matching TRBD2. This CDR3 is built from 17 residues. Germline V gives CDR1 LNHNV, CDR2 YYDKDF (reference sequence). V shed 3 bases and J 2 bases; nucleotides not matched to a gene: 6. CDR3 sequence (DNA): TGTGCCACCAGCAGTGATCTAGCGGGGGGGGCCACAGATACGCAGTATTTT. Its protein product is CATSSDLAGGATDTQYF.